The T cell receptor beta chain under discussion was sequenced for a study of a mutant IDH1 vaccine in newly diagnosed glioma. The assay was immunoSEQ multiplex PCR, and TCRdb's table has in-frame clones only and misses some. The sample yields 85,000 to 100,000 clones, roughly 77% seen once. CDR3 length: 16 amino acids. CDR1 MGHDK and CDR2 SYGVNS come from the germline V gene. The V segment lost 3 bases and the J segment 2 bases; nucleotides outside the gene matches: 5. Time point here: baseline, week 1 (first vaccination visit). Noted treatment: pre-vaccination baseline after standard-of-care therapy. Tumors from donors were new WHO grade 3 or 4 IDH1-mutant astrocytomas with ATRX loss.

The sequencing here drew on PBMCs, taken from a glioma patient treated with radiotherapy, temozolomide or both. The chain has TRBV25-1 and TRBJ1-5; 9 nucleotides match TRBD1. The receptor comes from a man between 35 and 55 years old with glioma. The CDR3 loop reads CASSEGGQGGNQPQHF. DNA of the CDR3: TGTGCCAGCAGTGAGGGGGGACAGGGCGGCAATCAGCCCCAGCATTTT.